This TCR beta chain emerged from a study of blood T cell repertoires in COVID-19. Study-wide background: Acute and convalescent COVID-19 specimens originated in the United States, Italy and Spain. In each case, the material was cDNA or gDNA derived from T cells, B-cell-depleted T cells, or PBMCs.

How the authors handled the data: Reference gene primer amplification gave nucleated cell count estimates. The repertoire was sequenced with immunoSEQ multiplex PCR; TCRdb's copy has only in-frame clones and lacks some. That table furnishes V, J and clone size, whereas the DNA furnished D and trimming. The table lists around 250,000 clones, 75% to 85% of them singletons. The receptor comes from a man aged 50-60 years with active or convalescent COVID-19. The sequenced sample consisted of peripheral blood.

The CDR3 is CASSSGLAVRNEQFF. In nucleotides, the CDR3 is TGTGCCAGCAGCTCAGGACTAGCGGTTAGGAATGAGCAGTTCTTC. The V call is TRBV7-9, the J call TRBJ2-1, with 10 bases fitting TRBD2. The CDR3 extends over 15 amino acids. CDR1 and CDR2 from the germline V gene are SEHNR and FQNEAQ (reference sequence). Unmatched junction bases numbered 7, after V lost 4 bases and J lost 7 bases.